One TCR beta chain is described in this entry. It has no known antigen specificity. Qualities for individual bases were not recorded, and no much larger clone is one base off. Measured from the cysteine to the phenylalanine, the CDR3 is 17 residues long. CDR3 DNA is the only sequence kept; it has 51 bases, read in frame from the first base. V lost 3 bases and J lost 0 bases; the stretch between them is 17 bases long. From a lookup of the germline V gene, CDR1 and CDR2 are MGHRA and YSYEKL. The record originates from a study of blood T cell repertoires in COVID-19 (dated by TCRdb to between 2020 and 2021). Describing the broader study: Samples covering the acute and convalescent phases of COVID-19 were provided by collaborators in the United States, Italy and Spain. The prospective study material was composed of cDNA or gDNA derived from T cells, B-cell-depleted T cells, or PBMCs. Deeply sampled blood TCRbeta repertoires from subjects exposed to, actively infected with, or recovered from COVID-19 were included in the dataset. The repertoires were released in a freely available public database meant as a resource for research on the immune response to SARS-CoV-2. Samples came from the ongoing ImmuneRACE study (first 160 participants) plus 1,254 subjects from 6 global collaborators. The sample metadata nearly always contained a de-identified subject ID, COVID-19 status, age in years and sex. HLA class I and class II types, where available, came from metadata supplied by the sample provider rather than from assay-based typing. The full study reports these points: How much clinical and demographic metadata was included differed by source and by participant, and the metadata was provided uncurated.

Each collaborating institution followed its own protocols to collect whole blood in K2EDTA tubes. For TCRbeta analysis, collaborators shipped samples in one of three forms: frozen whole blood, isolated PBMCs, or DNA extracted from either of those sample types. TCRbeta CDR3 regions were amplified from genomic DNA using the immunoSEQ Assay, a bias-controlled multiplex PCR. In the authors' own workflow: The number of nucleated cells in each sample was estimated by amplification of reference gene primers within the assay. To quantify the absolute abundance of each unique TCRbeta CDR3 rearrangement, sequence reads were collapsed and filtered. For each sample, productive Simpson clonality was calculated as the square root of Simpson's diversity index over productive rearrangements. The table was pulled from immuneACCESS by TCRdb, which kept in-frame rearrangements only. Such tables lose some clones; where checked, under half of the loss comes from unresolved V genes, and the rest has no known cause. The DNA gave D and trimming, while V, J and clone size come from that table. This sample gives approximately 77,000 clones in total; less than 85% of them show up just once. The leading ten clones occupy roughly 4.8% of the sample.

Material for sequencing was peripheral blood. Recombination linked TRBV4-1 to TRBJ1-1; a tentative D call is TRBD1 (6 bases match). The TCR was taken from a woman aged 70-85 years with acute or convalescent COVID-19. The bases read TGCGCCAGCAGCCACATCGACAGGCCGGTCATGAACACTGAAGCTTTCTTT. Translated, this gives CASSHIDRPVMNTEAFF.